This TCR beta chain was captured in a study of blood T cells in healthy people across ages. This clonotype was observed a handful of times. V was shortened by 8 bases and J by 3 bases, with 16 bases between the two germline ends. CDR1 SNHLY and CDR2 FYNNEI come from the germline V gene. The CDR3 is 14 amino acids. Using a J-beta primer mix together with a sample-barcoded 5' primer, a second PCR was run for about 7 to 12 cycles. Every cDNA molecule carried a tag from a template-switch adaptor bearing 12 random nucleotides. TCRdb used MiXCR to reprocess the 5' RACE reads, holding one entry per CDR3 protein. The sample lists about 1,600,000 distinct CDR3 sequences, roughly 40% occurring once.

The V and J genes are TRBV2 and TRBJ1-2, with D perhaps TRBD1 (6 bases). Sequencing was performed on blood. The sequence derives from a woman between 18 and 29 years old in good health. CDR3 DNA sequence: TGTGCCAGCCCGGGGGGCGCAGGTTACTATGGCTACACCTTC. Translation gives CASPGGAGYYGYTF.